The rows below give T cell receptor beta chains drawn from one sample of a study of T cell responses to AZD1222 COVID-19 vaccine. The assay was immunoSEQ multiplex PCR, and TCRdb's table has in-frame clones only and misses some. The table records 100,000 to 150,000 clones, roughly 88% of them present only once. The sample here was peripheral blood, taken on day 0 of AZD1222 vaccination. These receptors came from an adult in good health. Both conserved end residues are part of each CDR3. The order of the fields is V gene, D gene, J gene, clone size, CDR3 protein, CDR3 DNA. D genes are given only for firm matches. Part of the rows lack a size; the others show once, few, many or a class for expanded clones.

>TRBV7-9|TRBD1|TRBJ2-6|NA
CARSGQDGMANVLTF
TGTGCCAGATCGGGACAGGACGGGATGGCCAACGTCCTGACTTTC
>TRBV5-4|TRBD1|TRBJ2-7|once
CASSFGQAFYEQYF
TGTGCCAGCAGCTTCGGACAGGCGTTCTACGAGCAGTACTTC
>TRBV18|NA|TRBJ1-1|NA
CASSPVSPGWKNTEAFF
TGTGCCAGCTCACCGGTCTCCCCCGGGTGGAAGAACACTGAAGCTTTCTTT
>TRBV24-1|TRBD1|TRBJ2-7|NA
CATSETSGQGSEQYF
TGTGCCACCAGTGAAACCTCGGGACAGGGTTCCGAGCAGTACTTC
>TRBV28|NA|TRBJ2-1|NA
CASSVSRLDYMNEQFF
TGTGCCAGCAGCGTATCGCGACTAGATTACATGAATGAGCAGTTCTTC
>TRBV28|NA|TRBJ2-5|NA
CASSPPGTAETQYF
TGTGCCAGCAGTCCTCCCGGGACGGCAGAGACCCAGTACTTC
>TRBV2|NA|TRBJ2-7|NA
CASSGQDTYEQYF
TGTGCCAGCAGTGGTCAAGATACCTACGAGCAGTACTTC
>TRBV4-3|TRBD1|TRBJ1-2|NA
CASSQDSRGPTGYTF
TGCGCCAGCAGCCAAGATAGCAGGGGGCCGACCGGCTACACCTTC
>TRBV7-2|NA|TRBJ2-1|NA
CASTATSPSYNEQFF
TGTGCCAGCACCGCGACTAGTCCCTCCTACAATGAGCAGTTCTTC
>TRBV9|NA|TRBJ1-6|few
CASSPTTVLLRGSPLHF
TGTGCCAGCAGCCCTACCACGGTCCTTTTGCGAGGTTCACCCCTCCACTTT
>TRBV19|TRBD1|TRBJ1-6|once
CASSLGQGAGASSYNSPLHF
TGTGCCAGTAGTCTCGGACAGGGGGCCGGAGCAAGCTCCTATAATTCACCCCTCCACTTT
>TRBV9|NA|TRBJ2-4|NA
CASSSGTLLNIQYF
TGTGCCAGCAGCTCTGGGACCCTCTTAAACATTCAGTACTTC
>TRBV2|NA|TRBJ1-2|NA
CASSEVENYGYTF
TGTGCCAGCAGTGAAGTAGAGAACTATGGCTACACCTTC
>TRBV30|TRBD1|TRBJ1-1|once
CAWSLQGDTEAFF
TGTGCCTGGAGTTTGCAGGGGGACACTGAAGCTTTCTTT
>TRBV7-9|NA|TRBJ2-7|once
CASSLGGPRDEQYF
TGTGCCAGCAGCTTGGGCGGCCCCCGTGACGAGCAGTACTTC
>TRBV20-1|NA|TRBJ1-5|NA
CSASGVQPQHF
TGCAGTGCTTCAGGGGTTCAGCCCCAGCATTTT
>TRBV7-8|NA|TRBJ2-7|NA
CASSLRILKSYEQYF
TGTGCCAGCAGCCTCAGAATACTGAAATCCTACGAGCAGTACTTC
>TRBV6-2/TRBV6-3|NA|TRBJ1-2|NA
CASSYSEGGGGYTF
TGTGCCAGCAGTTACTCGGAGGGGGGCGGTGGCTACACCTTC
>TRBV18|TRBD2|TRBJ2-1|NA
CASSQYSGANNEQFF
TGTGCCAGCTCACAGTATAGCGGGGCCAACAATGAGCAGTTCTTC
>TRBV5-4|TRBD2|TRBJ2-3|NA
CASSLWGLAGIGTQYF
TGTGCCAGCAGCTTGTGGGGGCTAGCGGGAATCGGTACGCAGTATTTT